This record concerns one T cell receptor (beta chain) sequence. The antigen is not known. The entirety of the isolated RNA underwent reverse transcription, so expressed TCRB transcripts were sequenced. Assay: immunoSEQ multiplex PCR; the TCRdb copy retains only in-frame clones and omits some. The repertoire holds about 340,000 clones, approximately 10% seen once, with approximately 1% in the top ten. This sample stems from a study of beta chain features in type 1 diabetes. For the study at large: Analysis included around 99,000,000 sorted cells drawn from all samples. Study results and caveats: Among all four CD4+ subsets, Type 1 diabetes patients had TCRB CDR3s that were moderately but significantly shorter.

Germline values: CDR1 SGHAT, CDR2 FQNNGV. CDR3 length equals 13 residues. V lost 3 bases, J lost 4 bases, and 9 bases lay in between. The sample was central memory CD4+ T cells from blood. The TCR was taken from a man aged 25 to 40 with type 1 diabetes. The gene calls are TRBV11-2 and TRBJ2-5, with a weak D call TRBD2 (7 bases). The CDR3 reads CASSFAGAETQYF. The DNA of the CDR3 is TGTGCCAGCAGCTTCGCGGGGGCAGAGACCCAGTACTTC.